These 12 T cell receptor beta chains came from one sample sequenced in a study of T cells in Graves' hyperthyroidism and ophthalmopathy. The investigators amplified TCR beta CDR3 regions from RNA transcripts. The HTBI primer set was used in a first-round RT-PCR of the TCR CDR3. TCRdb fed the multiplex PCR reads into MiXCR, producing one record per CDR3 protein. This table holds hundreds of thousands of distinct CDR3 sequences, 12% to 15% found once. The material sequenced was blood. The receptor source for this set is a young woman with Graves' hyperthyroidism.

This clonotype was counted at least ten times. The genes are TRBV3-1 and TRBJ2-7; the D gene is possibly TRBD2 (5 bases). Trimming removed 4 bases at V and 4 bases at J, with 11 bases between. CDR1 LGHDT and CDR2 YNNKEL come from the germline V gene (reference sequence). The CDR3 is made up of 13 amino acids. The CDR3 DNA reads as TGTGCCAGCAGCCCCACTAGAGTTTACGAGCAGTACTTC. It specifies CASSPTRVYEQYF.

This chain links TRBV12-3 or TRBV12-4 with TRBJ1-6; 7 positions match TRBD1. Trimming removed 7 bases from V and 9 bases from J; junction bases left unmatched: 9. The CDR3 totals 14 residues. The CDR3 here is CASTIRTGASPLHF. CDR3 nucleotides: TGTGCCAGCACCATCAGGACAGGCGCTTCACCCCTCCACTTT.

This clonotype was recorded at least ten times. This rearrangement joins TRBV2 to TRBJ2-1; TRBD1 might be the D (6 bases). The CDR3 contains 13 residues. The V gene lost 5 bases and the J gene lost 7 bases, with 12 bases spanning the gap. Germline assignment: CDR1 SNHLY and CDR2 FYNNEI. The CDR3 is CASSRDKRNEQFF. DNA for the CDR3: TGTGCCAGCAGTAGGGACAAACGGAATGAGCAGTTCTTC.

V gene TRBV7-9 combines with J gene TRBJ2-6, with D tentatively TRBD1 (5 bases). Deletions cut 4 bases from V and 2 bases from J, with 9 bases between. Germline assignment: CDR1 SEHNR and CDR2 FQNEAQ (reference sequence). The CDR3 runs 15 residues. Here the CDR3 reads CASSSPGTGANVLTF. In DNA form, the CDR3 reads TGTGCCAGCAGCTCGCCAGGGACTGGGGCCAACGTCCTGACTTTC.

This sequence joins TRBV29-1 and TRBJ1-1; D remains unclear. The V and J ends lost 5 bases and 4 bases respectively, with 11 bases between them. This CDR3 contains 12 residues. Germline V gene lookup returns CDR1 SQVTM and CDR2 ANQGSEA. Here the CDR3 DNA reads TGCAGCGTTTCTCAGAGGGTCACTGAAGCTTTCTTT. As protein: CSVSQRVTEAFF. Full variable domain (outside the CDR3, taken from reference TRBV29-1 and TRBJ1-1): SAVISQKPSRDICQRGTSLTIQCQVDSQVTMMFWYRQQPGQSLTLIATANQGSEATYESGFVIDKFPISRPNLTFSTLTVSNMSPEDSSIYLCSVSQRVTEAFFGQGTRLTVV.

At least ten counts were recorded for this clonotype. The chain has TRBV11-3 and TRBJ2-7; D possibly uses TRBD1 or TRBD2 (5 bases each). Trimming removed 0 bases at V and 3 bases at J, with 9 bases between. In germline, CDR1 is SGHNT, CDR2 YENEEA. This CDR3 region has 14 residues. The CDR3 loop is CASSLEGESYEQYF. CDR3 DNA: TGTGCCAGCAGCTTAGAGGGGGAGAGCTACGAGCAGTACTTC.

In its sample, this clonotype was seen many times. This chain connects TRBV20-1 to TRBJ2-7, with 14 bases fitting TRBD2. With 3 bases clipped from V and 5 bases from J, the junction kept 9 bases outside the gene matches. The CDR3 runs to 16 residues. Germline V lookup: CDR1 DFQATT, CDR2 SNEGSKA (reference sequence). CDR3 sequence (DNA): TGCAGTGCTAGGGGGGGGACTAGCGGGAGAATCGACGAGCAGTACTTC. Translating it yields CSARGGTSGRIDEQYF.

This clonotype was detected many times. V usage is TRBV28 and J usage is TRBJ2-5; D may match TRBD1 or TRBD2 (5 bases each). The CDR3 has 16 residues. Germline values: CDR1 MDHEN, CDR2 SYDVKM. V lost 2 bases and J 1 base, leaving 14 bases between the germline ends. CDR3 sequence: CASSLEQGPLQETQYF. CDR3 nucleotides: TGTGCCAGCAGTTTAGAGCAGGGACCGCTCCAAGAGACCCAGTACTTC.

This clonotype was recorded many times. The chain links TRBV28 to TRBJ2-7, with D unresolved. Germline lookup yields CDR1 MDHEN and CDR2 SYDVKM. V lost 6 bases to trimming and J lost 3 bases, with 18 bases between them. CDR3 length equals 15 residues. This CDR3 reads CASSPLAILDYEQYF. DNA for the CDR3: TGTGCCAGCAGCCCTTTGGCTATCCTAGACTACGAGCAGTACTTC.

This clonotype was detected many times. This sequence joins TRBV28 and TRBJ2-7; D gene ambiguous. Germline V gene lookup returns CDR1 MDHEN and CDR2 SYDVKM. The CDR3 has 15 amino acids. V lost 6 bases, J lost 2 bases, and 17 bases lay in between. CDR3 protein: CASSSPRPSPYEQYF. CDR3 bases: TGTGCCAGCAGCTCCCCCCGCCCCTCTCCCTACGAGCAGTACTTC. Complete variable domain (other parts from reference TRBV28 and TRBJ2-7): DVKVTQSSRYLVKRTGEKVFLECVQDMDHENMFWYRQDPGLGLRLIYFSYDVKMKEKGDIPEGYSVSREKKERFSLILESASTNQTSMYLCASSSPRPSPYEQYFGPGTRLTVT.

Regarding this clonotype: A much bigger clone sits one base away, suggesting this may be a read error. It is unclear where the CDR3 begins or ends on the DNA, so no DNA is shown, and the CDR3 is as TCRdb lists it. This chain uses TRBV29-1 with TRBJ2-1. Germline CDR1 reads SQVTM; CDR2 reads ANQGSEA. The CDR3 is 14 residues long, counting both termini. The CDR3 reads CSVAFGSGLGEQFF.

This clonotype has a count of ten or more. The chain recombines TRBV27 with TRBJ1-4; possibly TRBD1 for D (6 bases). This CDR3 spans 16 amino acids. Trimming removed 6 bases at V and 8 bases at J, with 22 bases between. The germline gives CDR1 MNHEY, CDR2 SMNVEV (reference sequence). The CDR3 DNA reads TGTGCCAGCAGCCAGGGGCTACCCTACGAGGGGGAAAAACTGTTTTTT. Translated, it gives CASSQGLPYEGEKLFF. Full variable domain (remainder filled in from reference TRBV27 and TRBJ1-4): EAQVTQNPRYLITVTGKKLTVTCSQNMNHEYMSWYRQDPGLGLRQIYYSMNVEVTDKGDVPEGYKVSRKEKRNFPLILESPSPNQTSLYFCASSQGLPYEGEKLFFGSGTQLSVL.